The clone carrying this T cell receptor beta chain was seen just once. Its cognate antigen is unknown. These data are taken from a study of cytomegalovirus exposure and HLA in healthy donors. General observations from the study: Most CMV-associated TCR beta chains were later found to appear HLA-restricted. Reportedly, diagnosis of cytomegalovirus status by the classifier showed high specificity and sensitivity.

Germline V gene lookup returns CDR1 LNHDA and CDR2 SQIVND (reference sequence). Germline trimming cut 3 bases from V and 9 bases from J; bases unmatched to any gene: 4. CDR3 size: 14 residues. Amplification used 60 Vbeta primers and 13 Jbeta primers. Using immunoSEQ multiplex PCR, the repertoire was profiled, and TCRdb retains in-frame clones only, with some absent. The sample lists 100,000 or so clones, less than 75% seen once, with 11% in the top ten. The specimen was PBMCs. This TCR was recovered from a man aged 40-50 years in good health and CMV-seropositive. The rearrangement joins TRBV19 to TRBJ2-1, with 11 bases fitting TRBD1. The CDR3 DNA reads as TGTGCCAGTAGTATTGGGACAGGGGGGATTGAGCAGTTCTTC. It translates to CASSIGTGGIEQFF.